This entry describes one T cell receptor (beta chain). Its antigen is still unknown. The CDR3 length is 15 residues. Germline V gene data show CDR1 as MNHEY and CDR2 as SVGAGI. V was clipped by 7 bases and J by 0 bases, with 15 bases between them. Assay used: immunoSEQ multiplex PCR; TCRdb lists only in-frame clones, some missing. Of some 120,000 clones in the sample, approximately 93% were seen once. The sample comes from a study of T cell responses to AZD1222 COVID-19 vaccine. Study results and caveats: Sampling that yielded the repertoires occurred only after the peak T cell response. Unmutated variant regions are reportedly the target of nearly half of TCRs that are spike-specific.

The chain is built from TRBV6-5 and TRBJ1-1; no clear D gene. The receptor's source is an adult in good health. Material: peripheral blood, obtained on day 0 of AZD1222 vaccination. The CDR3: CASTRTFLVNTEAFF. CDR3 nucleotide sequence: TGTGCCAGCACCCGAACGTTTTTGGTGAACACTGAAGCTTTCTTT.